The clone carrying this T cell receptor beta chain was seen a handful of times. The sample is drawn from a study of blood T cell repertoires in COVID-19. Study-wide background: COVID-19 samples collected from the United States, Italy and Spain covered acute and convalescent phases. T cells, B-cell-depleted T cells, or PBMCs supplied cDNA or gDNA.

In the original analysis: Estimation of nucleated cell counts was performed using reference gene primer amplification. Sequencing was performed with immunoSEQ multiplex PCR; in TCRdb, only in-frame clones are kept and a portion is missing. V and J calls plus clone size are reproduced from that table; the DNA served to infer D and trimming. The repertoire includes about 18,000 clones, roughly 89% of them detected once, and around an eighth sits in the top ten. Sequenced: peripheral blood. The source of this sequence is a man aged 55-75 years with active COVID-19.

For the CDR3, the DNA is TGTGCCACCAGTGCCCGGGACAGCTATGGCTACACCTTC. It is translated as CATSARDSYGYTF. The rearrangement links TRBV24-1 to TRBJ1-2, with 7 bases that match TRBD1. CDR1 KGHDR and CDR2 SFDVKD come from the germline V gene. The CDR3 is 13 residues long. The trim removed 5 bases at V and 4 bases at J, leaving 3 bases unmatched.